The 19 T cell receptor beta chains below come from one sample, sequenced in a study of blood T cell repertoires in COVID-19. TCRdb's table, derived via immunoSEQ multiplex PCR, lists solely in-frame clones and lacks some. Counted here are about 240,000 clones, roughly 89% occurring once; the ten biggest clones make up roughly 3.7%. Sequencing was carried out using PBMCs or T cells enriched from blood (not recorded which). All receptors derive from a woman in her twenties or thirties who had recovered from COVID-19.

The rearrangement uses TRBV18 and TRBJ1-2; a possible D gene is TRBD1 (5 bases). Trimming left V 6 bases short and J 7 bases short, with 15 bases between. The germline gives CDR1 KGHSH, CDR2 LQKENI. This CDR3 is built from 13 residues. CDR3 in amino acids: CASSQLTGPGYTF. Written as DNA, the CDR3 is TGTGCCAGCTCGCAACTCACAGGTCCTGGCTACACCTTC.

The chain combines TRBV7-3 with TRBJ2-1, with D maybe TRBD2 (6 bases). V was clipped by 1 base and J by 4 bases, with 14 bases between them. The germline CDR1 and CDR2 sequences are SGHTA and FQGTGA. The CDR3 is 16 residues long. This CDR3 reads CASSLISAGTYNEQFF. CDR3 DNA sequence: TGTGCCAGCAGCTTAATAAGCGCGGGAACATACAATGAGCAGTTCTTC. Variable domain in full (rest from reference TRBV7-3 and TRBJ2-1): GAGVSQTPSNKVTEKGKYVELRCDPISGHTALYWYRQSLGQGPEFLIYFQGTGAADDSGLPNDRFFAVRPEGSVSTLKIQRTERGDSAVYLCASSLISAGTYNEQFFGPGTRLTVL.

V gene TRBV11-3 combines with J gene TRBJ2-3; 11 bases align to TRBD2. The germline V gene has CDR1 SGHNT and CDR2 YENEEA. The V gene end was trimmed by 5 bases and the J gene end by 3 bases; junction bases not matched to a gene: 10. This CDR3 has 17 residues. DNA for the CDR3: TGTGCCAGCAGCCCCGGGTGGGCTAGCGGGAGGACAGATACGCAGTATTTT. Translated, it gives CASSPGWASGRTDTQYF.

The genes are TRBV7-3 and TRBJ2-3; 15 nucleotides agree with TRBD2. With 5 bases clipped from V and 6 bases from J, the junction kept 12 bases outside the gene matches. This CDR3 has 18 residues. From germline, CDR1 is SGHTA and CDR2 FQGTGA. CDR3 sequence: CASSTGLAGGSYKDTQYF. The DNA for the CDR3 is TGTGCCAGCAGCACGGGACTAGCGGGAGGAAGTTACAAGGATACGCAGTATTTT.

The chain carries TRBV28 and TRBJ1-1; 8 bases line up with TRBD1. V was pared by 5 bases and J by 4 bases, with 21 bases of the junction left unmatched. This CDR3 spans 19 amino acids. Germline values: CDR1 MDHEN, CDR2 SYDVKM. The CDR3 is CASSPHIQNSRGHGTEAFF. The CDR3 nucleotides are TGTGCCAGCAGTCCCCATATTCAAAACTCCAGGGGGCATGGCACTGAAGCTTTCTTT.

The chain couples TRBV5-1 to TRBJ1-3, with D tentatively TRBD1 (5 bases). The germline CDR1 and CDR2 sequences are SGHRS and YFSETQ. The CDR3 extends over 18 amino acids. Trimming took off 0 bases at V and 0 bases at J, with 16 bases between the two ends. The CDR3 protein is CASSLDRRDSRSGNTIYF. The CDR3 DNA follows: TGCGCCAGCAGCTTGGATAGAAGGGACTCCCGCTCTGGAAACACCATATATTTT. Looking up the rest from reference TRBV5-1 and TRBJ1-3 gives the full variable domain: KAGVTQTPRYLIKTRGQQVTLSCSPISGHRSVSWYQQTPGQGLQFLFEYFSETQRNKGNFPGRFSGRQFSNSRSEMNVSTLELGDSALYLCASSLDRRDSRSGNTIYFGEGSWLTVV.

This rearrangement joins TRBV19 to TRBJ2-1, with a tentative D call TRBD1 (6 bases). This CDR3 has 14 residues. V shed 10 bases and J shed 0 bases, with 13 bases lying between them. Germline lookup yields CDR1 LNHDA and CDR2 SQIVND (reference sequence). CDR3 residues: CAISQGSSYNEQFF. CDR3 coding DNA: TGTGCCATTTCTCAGGGGAGCTCCTACAATGAGCAGTTCTTC.

The chain carries TRBV28 and TRBJ1-1; D call uncertain. The CDR3 length is 12 residues. The germline V gene has CDR1 MDHEN and CDR2 SYDVKM. V lost 7 bases and J 4 bases, leaving 10 bases between the germline ends. The CDR3 DNA reads TGTGCCAGCACCCTCGGAGGCACTGAAGCTTTCTTT. Translated, it gives CASTLGGTEAFF.

The rearrangement uses TRBV18 and TRBJ2-3, with 10 bases fitting TRBD1. The CDR3 contains 16 residues. Germline loops: CDR1 KGHSH, CDR2 LQKENI. The V segment lost 1 base and the J segment 4 bases; nucleotides outside the gene matches: 5. The CDR3 bases are TGTGCCAGCTCACCACAGACAGGGGGCCGCGCAGATACGCAGTATTTT. Protein: CASSPQTGGRADTQYF.

This clone has only a few counts. This chain connects TRBV7-9 to TRBJ1-2; D is possibly TRBD1 (5 bases). Trimming removed 5 bases from V and 4 bases from J, with 11 bases in between. This CDR3 is 13 amino acids long. Germline lookup yields CDR1 SEHNR and CDR2 FQNEAQ (reference sequence). The CDR3 reads CASSPDSFYGYTF. CDR3 DNA sequence: TGTGCCAGCAGCCCCGACAGTTTCTATGGCTACACCTTC.

There are many counts of this clone. The chain couples TRBV9 to TRBJ2-2; D is possibly TRBD2 (5 bases). The CDR3 has 15 amino acids. Trimming pared 4 bases from V and 4 bases from J, leaving 14 bases between. Looked up from germline, CDR1 is SGDLS and CDR2 is YYNGEE. CDR3 in amino acids: CASSLGRTFTGELFF. CDR3 DNA sequence: TGTGCCAGCAGCCTAGGGCGGACTTTCACCGGGGAGCTGTTTTTT.

The J gene is TRBJ2-1, the V gene TRBV11-1; 13 bases map to TRBD2. V shed 2 bases, J shed 6 bases, and the junction held 4 bases outside the gene matches. The CDR3 runs 16 residues. CDR1 is SGHAT and CDR2 is FQDESV in the germline V gene (reference sequence). The CDR3 spells CASSLTGTSGINEQFF. The CDR3 DNA reads as TGTGCCAGCAGCTTAACGGGGACTAGCGGGATCAATGAGCAGTTCTTC. Filled out from reference TRBV11-1 and TRBJ2-1, the complete variable domain reads EAEVAQSPRYKITEKSQAVAFWCDPISGHATLYWYRQILGQGPELLVQFQDESVVDDSQLPKDRFSAERLKGVDSTLKIQPAELGDSAMYLCASSLTGTSGINEQFFGPGTRLTVL.

CDR3 residues: CASSFGLAGDPDEQFF. For the CDR3, the DNA is TGTGCCAGCAGTTTCGGATTAGCGGGAGATCCAGATGAGCAGTTCTTC. The gene calls are TRBV27 and TRBJ2-1, with 9 bases lining up with TRBD2. The CDR3 consists of 16 residues. Germline CDR1 reads MNHEY; CDR2 reads SMNVEV (reference sequence). V dropped 3 bases and J dropped 8; count of bases not matched to a gene: 11.

This clone was picked up a small number of times. The V call is TRBV4-1, the J call TRBJ1-2, with TRBD1 matching over 11 bases. CDR3 length: 17 amino acids. V trimming: 0 bases; J trimming: 8 bases; junction bases outside the gene matches: 11. Looked up from germline, CDR1 is MGHRA and CDR2 is YSYEKL. CDR3 in amino acids: CASSQDPWGQGGEGYTF. CDR3 nucleotides: TGCGCCAGCAGCCAAGATCCGTGGGGACAGGGGGGCGAAGGCTACACCTTC.

The chain has TRBV12-3 or TRBV12-4 and TRBJ1-5; no clear D gene. The CDR3 loop spans 12 amino acids. V lost 4 bases to trimming and J lost 4 bases, with 5 bases between them. The CDR3 sequence is CASSSQNQPQHF. CDR3 nucleotide sequence: TGTGCCAGCAGTTCACAGAATCAGCCCCAGCATTTT.

The chain is built from TRBV5-1 and TRBJ2-3; D may be TRBD1 (6 bases). Trimming left V 3 bases short and J 0 bases short, with 11 bases between. CDR3 length: 15 residues. Germline CDR1 reads SGHRS; CDR2 reads YFSETQ. The CDR3: CASSSTGHSTDTQYF. The CDR3 nucleotides read TGCGCCAGCAGCTCAACGGGACATAGCACAGATACGCAGTATTTT.

This clone appeared a single time. The chain recombines TRBV5-6 with TRBJ2-7, with TRBD2 matching over 7 bases. Trimming removed 1 base from V and 1 base from J; junction bases left unmatched: 17. From germline, CDR1 is SGHDT and CDR2 YYEEEE. CDR3 length equals 19 residues. The CDR3 DNA reads TGTGCCAGCAGCTTGCTGAGGTTGTCGCGGACTAGGGTTTCCTACGAGCAGTACTTC. Its translation: CASSLLRLSRTRVSYEQYF.

The J gene is TRBJ2-2, the V gene TRBV4-2; D unclear. The germline V and J ends were trimmed by 0 bases and 4 bases, with 9 bases remaining between them. Germline assignment: CDR1 LGHNA and CDR2 YNFKEQ. The CDR3 extends over 15 amino acids. The CDR3 bases are TGTGCCAGCAGCCAAGAGGTCCAGATCACCGGGGAGCTGTTTTTT. It translates to CASSQEVQITGELFF.

This chain links TRBV6-5 with TRBJ1-5; weak D call: TRBD1 (5 bases). Germline V lookup: CDR1 MNHEY, CDR2 SVGAGI. With 6 bases removed from V and 1 base from J, the gap between germline ends came to 10 bases. This CDR3 is 14 amino acids long. This CDR3 reads CASSPEGSNQPQHF. The CDR3 DNA reads as TGTGCCAGCAGCCCGGAGGGGAGCAATCAGCCCCAGCATTTT.